These 24 T cell receptor beta chains were all obtained from the same sample, sequenced in a study of CD8 T cells in ankylosing spondylitis. TCRdb re-analysed the 5' RACE reads in MiXCR, keeping a single row per CDR3 protein. The sample has approximately 350,000 distinct CDR3 sequences, more than 20% seen once. Sequenced material: blood, either unsorted or a sorted T cell fraction (not recorded which). Source of these receptors: a male donor with ankylosing spondylitis or in good health (not recorded which).

V usage is TRBV12-3 or TRBV12-4 and J usage is TRBJ2-1; 12 bases map to TRBD2. V lost 3 bases to trimming and J lost 9 bases; unmatched junction nucleotides: 6. This CDR3 comprises 15 residues. The CDR3 region is CASSLSASGGGEQFF. For the CDR3, the DNA is TGTGCCAGCAGTTTGTCGGCTAGCGGGGGGGGTGAGCAGTTCTTC.

The J gene is TRBJ2-5, the V gene TRBV6-5, with D possibly being TRBD1 or TRBD2 (5 bases each). Deletions cut 3 bases from V and 2 bases from J, with 16 bases between. Germline assignment: CDR1 MNHEY and CDR2 SVGAGI. The CDR3 length is 16 residues. The CDR3 spells CASSYRPPGRQETQYF. CDR3 DNA: TGTGCCAGCAGTTATCGGCCCCCGGGACGGCAAGAGACCCAGTACTTC.

Details on this clonotype: It is unclear where the CDR3 begins or ends on the DNA, so no DNA is shown, and the CDR3 is as TCRdb lists it. The chain employs TRBV12-3 or TRBV12-4 and TRBJ2-5; TRBD1, the table's D call, lacks a check against the DNA. Termini included, the CDR3 measures 14 amino acids. The CDR3: CASSSSGLRETQYF.

This clonotype was seen many times. This rearrangement joins TRBV12-3 or TRBV12-4 to TRBJ2-7; D gene ambiguous. The CDR3 length is 13 residues. The V end was cut by 5 bases, the J end by 4 bases, with 12 bases between. CDR3 nucleotide sequence: TGTGCCAGCAGTCCCCCCGGCGTGTACGAGCAGTACTTC. This encodes CASSPPGVYEQYF.

This sequence joins TRBV20-1 and TRBJ2-3, with D perhaps given as TRBD1 or TRBD2 (5 bases each). This CDR3 contains 14 residues. Germline V CDR1 and CDR2: DFQATT, SNEGSKA (reference sequence). V lost 0 bases and J 0 bases, leaving 7 bases between the germline ends. The CDR3 loop reads CSARDWDSTDTQYF. The CDR3 DNA reads TGCAGTGCTAGAGATTGGGACAGCACAGATACGCAGTATTTT.

This clonotype was observed once. The rearrangement links TRBV9 to TRBJ2-1; 8 nucleotides align to TRBD2. Unmatched junction bases numbered 5, after V lost 0 bases and J lost 6 bases. CDR1 and CDR2 (germline): SGDLS, YYNGEE. CDR3 length equals 15 residues. The DNA of the CDR3 is TGTGCCAGCAGCGTAGAGAATAGCGGGGTCAATGAGCAGTTCTTC. This sequence encodes CASSVENSGVNEQFF.

This chain links TRBV30 with TRBJ2-5, with TRBD2 identical over 10 bases. The CDR3 consists of 14 residues. After removal of 4 bases from V and 0 bases from J, the junction contained 2 bases not matched to a gene. Germline V gene lookup returns CDR1 GTSNPN and CDR2 SVGIG (reference sequence). CDR3 nucleotides: TGTGCCTGGACGAGCGGGGGGGACCAAGAGACCCAGTACTTC. Protein product: CAWTSGGDQETQYF.

This clonotype was recorded a few times. The chain is built from TRBV12-3 or TRBV12-4 and TRBJ2-1; tentatively, D is TRBD1 or TRBD2 (5 bases each). There are 13 residues in the CDR3. V shed 4 bases and J shed 8 bases, with 12 bases lying between them. For the CDR3, the DNA is TGTGCCAGCAGTTCCGGGACCCTAGATGAGCAGTTCTTC. It yields the protein CASSSGTLDEQFF.

The chain links TRBV5-1 to TRBJ1-2; 9 bases align to TRBD1. With 4 bases clipped from V and 6 bases from J, the junction kept 7 bases outside the gene matches. The CDR3 spans 14 residues. CDR1 and CDR2 (germline): SGHRS, YFSETQ. The CDR3 coding sequence is TGCGCCAGCAGCCCGGCAGGGACAGGGAATGGCTACACCTTC. Protein sequence: CASSPAGTGNGYTF.

This chain links TRBV12-3 or TRBV12-4 with TRBJ2-1; D possibly corresponds to TRBD1 (5 bases). With 4 bases removed from V and 9 bases from J, the gap between germline ends came to 10 bases. The CDR3 runs to 12 residues. The CDR3 DNA is TGTGCCAGCAGTTCTACAGGATTTGAGCAGTTCTTC. Amino acid sequence: CASSSTGFEQFF.

The table lists this clonotype with a few counts. The chain carries TRBV29-1 and TRBJ2-1; D is perhaps TRBD2 (7 bases). Between the trimmed V and J ends, which lost 3 bases and 3 bases, there was a span of 12 bases. The CDR3 is made up of 14 amino acids. The germline V gene has CDR1 SQVTM and CDR2 ANQGSEA. The CDR3 region is CSVEGGAIYNEQFF. The CDR3 DNA sequence: TGCAGCGTTGAGGGGGGGGCTATCTACAATGAGCAGTTCTTC.

There are a few counts of this clonotype. This sequence joins TRBV12-3 or TRBV12-4 and TRBJ1-3; D possibly corresponds to TRBD1 (5 bases). Trimming shortened V by 7 bases and J by 1 base, and 11 bases separated the two germline ends. The CDR3 is 14 residues long. CDR3 in amino acids: CASTLWGSGNTIYF. The CDR3 DNA reads TGTGCCAGCACACTCTGGGGGTCTGGAAACACCATATATTTT.

This chain joins TRBV10-3 and TRBJ2-2; tentatively, D is TRBD1 or TRBD2 (5 bases each). Germline V gene sequence: CDR1 ENHRY, CDR2 SYGVKD. V was trimmed by 10 bases and J by 6 bases, leaving 18 bases between them. The CDR3 runs to 14 residues. CDR3 amino acids: CATTVGTGSGELFF. The CDR3 DNA reads as TGTGCCACCACGGTGGGGACCGGCTCCGGGGAGCTGTTTTTT.

The chain carries TRBV7-9 and TRBJ2-7; TRBD1 matches at 8 bases. This CDR3 region has 16 residues. V lost 4 bases, J lost 3 bases, and 11 bases stayed unmatched. Per germline, CDR1 SEHNR and CDR2 FQNEAQ (reference sequence). In nucleotides, the CDR3 is TGTGCCAGCAGCTCAGACCGCGGACAGGGATACTACGAGCAGTACTTC. Its protein is CASSSDRGQGYYEQYF.

V usage is TRBV18 and J usage is TRBJ2-3; the D gene is possibly TRBD2 (6 bases). Germline V CDR1 and CDR2: KGHSH, LQKENI. V was trimmed by 3 bases and J by 4 bases, leaving 17 bases between them. The CDR3 runs 16 residues. CDR3 residues: CASSPPSGEVPDTQYF. In nucleotides, the CDR3 is TGTGCCAGCTCACCTCCCTCGGGGGAGGTCCCAGATACGCAGTATTTT. The entire variable domain, with the rest obtained from reference TRBV18 and TRBJ2-3, is as follows: NAGVMQNPRHLVRRRGQEARLRCSPMKGHSHVYWYRQLPEEGLKFMVYLQKENIIDESGMPKERFSAEFPKEGPSILRIQQVVRGDSAAYFCASSPPSGEVPDTQYFGPGTRLTVL.

The chain joins TRBV7-6 to TRBJ2-7; maybe TRBD2 (5 bases). This CDR3 has 13 residues. Germline lookup yields CDR1 SGHVS and CDR2 FNYEAQ. Trimming took off 5 bases at V and 6 bases at J, with 14 bases between the two ends. The CDR3 loop reads CASSPRVGSEQYF. As DNA, the CDR3 is TGTGCCAGCAGCCCGCGGGTTGGGTCCGAGCAGTACTTC.

The chain couples TRBV7-2 to TRBJ2-1; no clear D gene. The CDR3 runs to 12 residues. The germline V and J ends were trimmed by 5 bases and 9 bases, with 11 bases remaining between them. The V gene's germline CDR1 is SGHTA and CDR2 FQGNSA. The CDR3: CASSPRAPEQFF. The CDR3 DNA reads TGTGCCAGCAGCCCCCGGGCCCCTGAGCAGTTCTTC.

In nucleotides, the CDR3 is TGCAGTGCTAGAGATCAGGTTTTTGACAGGGAGGGTGAGCAGTTCTTC. It is translated as CSARDQVFDREGEQFF. The chain is built from TRBV20-1 and TRBJ2-1; possibly TRBD1 or TRBD2 for D (7 bases each). V dropped 0 bases and J dropped 9 bases, with 21 bases sitting between them. CDR1 is DFQATT and CDR2 is SNEGSKA in the germline V gene (reference sequence). The length of the CDR3 is 16 residues.

The chain recombines TRBV2 with TRBJ1-2; D ambiguous. With 3 bases removed from V and 8 bases from J, the gap between germline ends came to 13 bases. The CDR3 runs to 13 residues. Germline loops: CDR1 SNHLY, CDR2 FYNNEI. CDR3 bases: TGTGCCAGCAGTGATTTGGCCCTCTGGGGCTACACCTTC. Its translation: CASSDLALWGYTF. Full variable domain (outside the CDR3, taken from reference TRBV2 and TRBJ1-2): EPEVTQTPSHQVTQMGQEVILRCVPISNHLYFYWYRQILGQKVEFLVSFYNNEISEKSEIFDDQFSVERPDGSNFTLKIRSTKLEDSAMYFCASSDLALWGYTFGSGTRLTVV.

The genes are TRBV12-3 or TRBV12-4 and TRBJ2-3; TRBD2 matches 12 bases. The CDR3 is made up of 17 amino acids. V shed 3 bases and J 0 bases; nucleotides not matched to a gene: 4. The CDR3 nucleotides are TGTGCCAGCAGTTTGAGGACTAGCGGGACGAGCACAGATACGCAGTATTTT. Its translation: CASSLRTSGTSTDTQYF.

The rearrangement uses TRBV7-2 and TRBJ2-7; D assignment may be TRBD1 or TRBD2 (5 bases each). Trimming removed 3 bases at V and 3 bases at J, with 12 bases between. Germline CDR1 reads SGHTA; CDR2 reads FQGNSA. The CDR3 has 14 amino acids. The CDR3 reads CASSFGGSRYEQYF. The CDR3 DNA reads TGTGCCAGCAGCTTTGGGGGATCCCGCTACGAGCAGTACTTC. The complete variable domain, with remaining parts taken from reference TRBV7-2 and TRBJ2-7, reads GAGVSQSPSNKVTEKGKDVELRCDPISGHTALYWYRQSLGQGLEFLIYFQGNSAPDKSGLPSDRFSAERTGGSVSTLTIQRTQQEDSAVYLCASSFGGSRYEQYFGPGTRLTVT.

This rearrangement joins TRBV20-1 to TRBJ2-7, with TRBD2 identical over 7 bases. The J segment lost 7 bases and the V segment lost 4 bases, leaving 10 bases of the junction unmatched. This CDR3 region has 13 residues. Germline lookup yields CDR1 DFQATT and CDR2 SNEGSKA (reference sequence). CDR3 protein: CSATRLAGDEQYF. CDR3 nucleotides: TGCAGTGCTACAAGACTAGCTGGGGATGAGCAGTACTTC.

The chain is built from TRBV29-1 and TRBJ2-7; a weak D match, TRBD1 (5 bases). Germline loops: CDR1 SQVTM, CDR2 ANQGSEA. The CDR3 consists of 12 residues. Trimming pared 4 bases from V and 3 bases from J, leaving 10 bases between. The CDR3 spells CSVVVDNYEQYF. DNA of the CDR3: TGCAGCGTTGTAGTGGACAACTACGAGCAGTACTTC.

This clonotype was observed a few times. The rearrangement uses TRBV30 and TRBJ1-1; the D gene is possibly TRBD1 (5 bases). CDR1 and CDR2 from the germline V gene are GTSNPN and SVGIG (reference sequence). Deletions cut 2 bases from V and 4 bases from J, with 11 bases between. The CDR3 sequence is 13 residues long. The CDR3 DNA follows: TGTGCCTGGAGTTTAACCGGGGCCACTGAAGCTTTCTTT. This sequence encodes CAWSLTGATEAFF.